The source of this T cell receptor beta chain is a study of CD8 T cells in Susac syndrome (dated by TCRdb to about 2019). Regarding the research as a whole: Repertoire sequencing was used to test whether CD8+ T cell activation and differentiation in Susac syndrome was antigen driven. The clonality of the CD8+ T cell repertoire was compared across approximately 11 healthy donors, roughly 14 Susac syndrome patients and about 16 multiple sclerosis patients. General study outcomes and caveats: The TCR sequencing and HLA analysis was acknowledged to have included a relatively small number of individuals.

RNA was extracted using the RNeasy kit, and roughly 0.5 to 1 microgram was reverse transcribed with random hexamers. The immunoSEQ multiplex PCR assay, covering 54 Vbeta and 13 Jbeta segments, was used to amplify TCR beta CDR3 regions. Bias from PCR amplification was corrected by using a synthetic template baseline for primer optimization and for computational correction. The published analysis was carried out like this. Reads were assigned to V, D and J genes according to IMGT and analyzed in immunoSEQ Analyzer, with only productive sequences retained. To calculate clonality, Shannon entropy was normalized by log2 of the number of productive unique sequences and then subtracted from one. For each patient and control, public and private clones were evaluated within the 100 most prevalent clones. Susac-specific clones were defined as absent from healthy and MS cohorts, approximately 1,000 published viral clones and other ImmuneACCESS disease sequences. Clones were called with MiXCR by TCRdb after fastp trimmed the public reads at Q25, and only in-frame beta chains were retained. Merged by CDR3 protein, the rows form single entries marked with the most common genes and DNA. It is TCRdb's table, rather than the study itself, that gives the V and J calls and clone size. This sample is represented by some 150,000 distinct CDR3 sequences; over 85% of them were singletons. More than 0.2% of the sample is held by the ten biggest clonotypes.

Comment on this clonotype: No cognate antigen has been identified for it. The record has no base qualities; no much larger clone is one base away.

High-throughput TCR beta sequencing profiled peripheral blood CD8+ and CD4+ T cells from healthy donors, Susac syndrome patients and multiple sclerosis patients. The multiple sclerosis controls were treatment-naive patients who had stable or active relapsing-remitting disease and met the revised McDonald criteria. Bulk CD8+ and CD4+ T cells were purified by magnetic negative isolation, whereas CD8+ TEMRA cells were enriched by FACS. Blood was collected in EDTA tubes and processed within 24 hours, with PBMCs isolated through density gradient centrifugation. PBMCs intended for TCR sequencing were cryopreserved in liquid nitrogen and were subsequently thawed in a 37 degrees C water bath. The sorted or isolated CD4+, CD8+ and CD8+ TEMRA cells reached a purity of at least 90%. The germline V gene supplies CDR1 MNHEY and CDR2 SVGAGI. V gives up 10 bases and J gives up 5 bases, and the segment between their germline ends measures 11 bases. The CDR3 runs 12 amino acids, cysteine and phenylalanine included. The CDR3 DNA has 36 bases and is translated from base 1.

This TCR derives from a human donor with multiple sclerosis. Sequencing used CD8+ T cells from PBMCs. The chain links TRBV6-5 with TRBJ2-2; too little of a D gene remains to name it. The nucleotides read TGTGCCACGAAAGTGGGTACCGGGGAGCTGTTTTTT. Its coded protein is CATKVGTGELFF.